This T cell receptor (beta chain) is drawn from a study of shared clonotypes between healthy human individuals (TCRdb year 2020). Describing the broader study: A couple of women and three men aged 18 to 49 years were included in the cohort. To estimate repertoire size and how much clonotypes are shared between individuals, the study performed deep sequencing of blood TCR repertoires from roughly five healthy adults. For each donor, three plates each were used for CD4 naive and CD4 memory, two plates were used for CD8 naive, and one plate was used for CD8 memory. Each donor's leukapheresis produced roughly between roughly 0.85 and 9 billion PBMCs. Different laboratories and diverse techniques were used to prepare libraries and sequence TCR repertoires, to increase sequencing depth and limit assay-specific biases.

Healthy HIV-negative adults with no recently reported acute infections or vaccinations were included as donors. Only Caucasian adults living in Nashville, Tennessee, USA were represented among the donors. CD4+ T cells were enriched through magnetic negative selection, after which naive cells were positively selected on CD45RA and the remaining negative fraction served as the memory subset. Blood was collected by leukapheresis, and PBMCs were isolated by Ficoll-Histopaque density gradient centrifugation and then cryopreserved in liquid nitrogen vapor phase. Purity and quantity of every magnetically sorted T cell population were checked by analytical flow cytometry. Genomic DNA was isolated from each sorted fraction and quantified by UV absorbance on a Nanodrop 2000c. Using the deep immunoSEQ assay, TCR CDR3 regions were amplified from genomic DNA by multiplex PCR. For each cell subset, the extracted genomic DNA was distributed evenly across all wells of several immunoSEQ 96-well plates, and each plate served as one replicate. For sorted subsets, about 200 ng genomic DNA, equal to tens of thousands of T cell genomes, was loaded into each replicate PCR. Purified libraries were quantified with a Qubit 3.0 fluorometer, sized on a Bioanalyzer 2100, and re-quantified with the KAPA Library Quantification kit. Every immunoSEQ 96-well plate was sequenced on a separate single-read 150-cycle Illumina NextSeq 550 flow cell. The original pipeline was this. Because the immunoSEQ output held only junctional sequences and lacked quality scores, the filtering could not match the filtering applied to full-length reads. Sequences were annotated with PyIR, a Python wrapper for IgBLAST v1.9, using IMGT germline references to assign V/J genes and CDR3. Reads were removed for weak V/J assignments (E-value above 1e-6), missing CDR3, stop codons, out-of-frame junctions, or ambiguous translated residues. V3J clonotypes were defined as sequences sharing an identical inferred V gene, J gene, and CDR3 amino acid sequence. The percentage overlap between two repertoires was calculated by dividing the number of shared unique clonotypes by the size of the smaller repertoire. Three approaches were used to assess repertoire richness: RTK rarefaction, the Chao1 estimator, and Recon v2.1 estimates of unobserved clonotypes. OLGA was used to compute generation probabilities for all TCRbeta clonotypes that the gDNA method yielded from several donors. The table was pulled from immuneACCESS by TCRdb, which kept in-frame rearrangements only. Such tables lose some clones; where checked, under half of the loss comes from unresolved V genes, and the rest has no known cause. V, J and clone size reflect that table, while D and trimming were determined from the DNA. This sample is represented by some 200,000 clones; about 68% of them were singletons. The ten largest clonotypes hold 8.5% to 12% of the sample.

Findings and caveats that apply to the study as a whole: Higher generation probabilities were observed for clonotypes shared by all four sorted-subset donors than for non-shared clonotypes. Naive subsets generally had larger estimated clonotype richness than memory subsets. Even with the large sequencing depth, rarefaction of the sorted-subset datasets indicated that sequencing was incomplete. Pairwise subsampling indicated that sequencing depth was expected to affect the degree of clonotype sharing among donors. Sampling was restricted to blood, and TCR repertoires in tissues likely differ from the TCR repertoires found in blood. Across four donors, 5% to 6% of naive CD4, over 3% of naive CD8, under 2.5% of memory CD4, and 0.4% to 0.45% of memory CD8 clonotypes were shared. The small number of donors limited the genetic and exposure-history diversity represented.

About this clone: The antigen it binds to is not known. No qualities accompany the bases; no much larger clone lies one base away.

Deletion took 0 bases off V and 6 bases off J, with a span of 10 bases between the germline ends. There are 14 amino acids in the CDR3, from cysteine to phenylalanine inclusive. Kept here is only the CDR3 DNA, which spans 42 bases and is read in frame from base 1. Looking up the germline V gene yields CDR1 SGHTA and CDR2 FQGNSA. This TCR was sampled from a man aged 25-45 years in good health. The specimen was memory CD4+ T cells sorted from blood. In light of the paper, this sample's cell subset or site label describes: CD45RA-negative fraction. In this chain, TRBV7-2 is recombined with TRBJ2-3; a weak D assignment points to TRBD2 (6 bases agree). In nucleotide form, the sequence is TGTGCCAGCAGCTTAGCGGCTGGGGGGGATACGCAGTATTTT. The translation is CASSLAAGGDTQYF. The entire variable domain, with the stretches around the CDR3 drawn from the reference TRBV7-2 and TRBJ2-3 proteins, is GAGVSQSPSNKVTEKGKDVELRCDPISGHTALYWYRQSLGQGLEFLIYFQGNSAPDKSGLPSDRFSAERTGGSVSTLTIQRTQQEDSAVYLCASSLAAGGDTQYFGPGTRLTVL.